This TCR beta chain was observed in a study of blood T cell repertoires in COVID-19. For the study at large: Sites across the United States, Italy and Spain contributed samples from acute and convalescent COVID-19.

This CDR3 has 16 residues. Germline loops: CDR1 SGHTA, CDR2 FQGNSA. With V trimmed by 5 bases and J by 5 bases, 9 bases remained unmatched. Data came from immunoSEQ multiplex PCR; TCRdb stores just in-frame clones and leaves some out. The sample has around 150,000 clones; around 80% are singletons. The receptor's source is a man between 60 and 70 years old with active or convalescent COVID-19. This sequence joins TRBV7-2 and TRBJ2-2; 9 nucleotides align to TRBD2. Sequenced input: peripheral blood. CDR3 amino acids: CASSPQRGDRTGELFF. The CDR3 DNA is TGTGCCAGCAGCCCCCAGCGGGGGGATCGGACCGGGGAGCTGTTTTTT.